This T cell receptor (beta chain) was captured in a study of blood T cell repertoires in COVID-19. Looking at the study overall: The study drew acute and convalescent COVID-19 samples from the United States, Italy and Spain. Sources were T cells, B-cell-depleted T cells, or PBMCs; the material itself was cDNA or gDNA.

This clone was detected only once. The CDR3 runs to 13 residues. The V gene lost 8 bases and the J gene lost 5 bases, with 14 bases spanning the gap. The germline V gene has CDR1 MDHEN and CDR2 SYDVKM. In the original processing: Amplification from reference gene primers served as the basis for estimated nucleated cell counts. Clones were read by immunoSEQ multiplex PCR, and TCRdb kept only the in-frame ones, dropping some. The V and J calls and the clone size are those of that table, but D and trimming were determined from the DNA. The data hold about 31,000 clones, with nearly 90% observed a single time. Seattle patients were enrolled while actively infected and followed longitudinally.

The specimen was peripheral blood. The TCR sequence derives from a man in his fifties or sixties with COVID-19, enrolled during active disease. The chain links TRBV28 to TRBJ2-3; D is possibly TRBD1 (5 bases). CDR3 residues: CASLDWGEDTQYF. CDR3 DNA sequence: TGTGCCAGCTTGGATTGGGGCGAAGATACGCAGTATTTT.